This is a list of T cell receptor beta chains from one sample in a study of cytomegalovirus exposure and HLA in healthy donors. Profiled with immunoSEQ multiplex PCR; TCRdb holds only in-frame clones, not every one. The data show about 120,000 clones, with approximately 80% seen just once and around 2.5% held by the top ten. The sequenced sample consisted of PBMCs. These receptors all stem from a man aged 30 to 39 in good health and CMV-seronegative. The CDR3 runs from the conserved cysteine through the conserved F or W. A D gene is named only where the DNA matches it firmly. Clone size is not always given. Where it is, it says once, few, many or a class for expanded clones.

CDR3 length	V gene	clone size	J gene	D gene	CDR3 protein	CDR3 DNA
14	TRBV7-3	few	TRBJ2-2	NA	CASSFGQGTGELFF	TGTGCCAGCAGCTTCGGCCAGGGAACCGGGGAGCTGTTTTTT
14	TRBV18	few	TRBJ2-5	NA	CASSPREDQETQYF	TGTGCCAGCTCACCACGAGAGGACCAAGAGACCCAGTACTTC
13	TRBV28	NA	TRBJ2-7	TRBD1	CASRSGGGYEQYF	TGTGCCAGCAGATCAGGGGGCGGTTACGAGCAGTACTTC
16	TRBV6-6	NA	TRBJ2-6	TRBD2	CATETSGSRGANILTF	TGTGCCACCGAGACTAGCGGGAGTAGAGGGGCCAACATCCTGACTTTC
15	TRBV27	NA	TRBJ2-7	TRBD2	CASSSSGTSGYEQYF	TGTGCCAGCAGTTCTTCCGGGACTAGCGGCTACGAGCAGTACTTC
18	TRBV7-3	NA	TRBJ2-1	TRBD2	CASSRGLAGVFSYNEQFF	TGTGCCAGCAGCCGGGGACTAGCGGGAGTATTCTCCTACAATGAGCAGTTCTTC
15	TRBV29-1	NA	TRBJ2-1	NA	CRSRRGGATYNEQFF	TGCAGATCCCGACGAGGGGGTGCGACGTACAATGAGCAGTTCTTC
13	TRBV29-1	NA	TRBJ2-3	NA	CSVDPPSTDTQYF	TGCAGCGTTGATCCCCCGAGCACAGATACGCAGTATTTT
16	TRBV27	NA	TRBJ1-5	NA	CASSIKGGYSNQPQNF	TGTGCCAGTTCAATCAAGGGGGGGTATAGCAATCAGCCCCAGAATTTT
14	TRBV19	NA	TRBJ2-4	TRBD1	CASRDRGVLDIQYF	TGTGCCAGCCGGGACAGGGGAGTATTGGACATTCAGTACTTC